The rows below give T cell receptor beta chains drawn from one sample of a study of T-cell reconstitution after alpha-beta-depleted transplantation in children. TCRdb processed the PCR reads anew with MiXCR; each CDR3 protein has one entry. The data contain about 110,000 distinct CDR3 sequences, approximately 6.9% of them singletons. The input for sequencing was PBMCs, mostly from graft donor cells, taken 360 days after TCRalphabeta/CD19-depleted stem cell transplant. The source of these receptors is a male patient aged 2 to 10 who had a stem cell transplant for acute lymphoblastic leukemia, so the T cells may come from the graft donor. CDR3s include the opening cysteine and the closing phenylalanine or tryptophan. D genes are given only for firm matches. Not all rows give a size; the values are once, few, many and, for expanded clones, a class.

>TRBJ2-1|TRBV24-1|many|-
TGTGCCACCAGTGATTCCTCACACAATGAGCAGTTCTTC
CATSDSSHNEQFF
>TRBJ2-3|TRBV7-9|-|-
TGTGCCAGCAGCTTTATGACAGATACGCAGTATTTT
CASSFMTDTQYF
>TRBJ2-2|TRBV5-1|many|-
TGCGCCAGCAGCTGGGTCCTCTCGCCCGGGGAGCTGTTTTTT
CASSWVLSPGELFF
>TRBJ2-6|TRBV5-6|-|-
TGTGCCAGCAGCCCGCTCAGTTGGGTGGGCAGGTCTGGGGCCAACGTCCTGACTTTC
CASSPLSWVGRSGANVLTF
>TRBJ1-1|TRBV4-2|many|-
TGTGCCAGCAGCCAAGATATCAGCCAGTTGAACACTGAAGCTTTCTTT
CASSQDISQLNTEAFF
>TRBJ2-7|TRBV19|few|TRBD1
TGTGCCAGTAGGGGTCGGACAGGGGGCGAGTACGAGCAGTACTTC
CASRGRTGGEYEQYF
>TRBJ2-6|TRBV6-5|many|-
TGTGCCAGCAGCCGGGACGGGTTCTACTCTGGGGCCAACGTCCTGACTTTC
CASSRDGFYSGANVLTF
>TRBJ2-1|TRBV10-3|few|-
TGTGCTTTGGACAGGGTGGGGGAGGATAGCGGGAGAAGCTACAATGAGCAGTTCTTC
CALDRVGEDSGRSYNEQFF
>TRBJ2-1|TRBV6-5|many|-
TGTGCCAGCAGTTACTTTGGGGGCGCCTACAATGAGCAGTTCTTC
CASSYFGGAYNEQFF
>TRBJ1-2|TRBV5-5|many|-
TGTGCCAGCAGCCCCCCCGAAGCGACTTATGGCTACACCTTC
CASSPPEATYGYTF
>TRBJ2-1|TRBV29-1|many|-
TGCAGCGTTGAGTCCGGAGTCAGCTCCTACAATGAGCAGTTCTTC
CSVESGVSSYNEQFF
>TRBJ2-7|TRBV30|-|-
TGTGCCTGGAGTGGACCCTCGGGTGAGCAGTACTTC
CAWSGPSGEQYF
>TRBJ2-3|TRBV7-9|-|-
TGTGCCAGCAGCTTCGGGAGTACAGATACGCAGTATTTT
CASSFGSTDTQYF
>TRBJ1-1|TRBV2|many|-
TGTGCCAGCAGTGCTCCGGAAGCTTTCTTT
CASSAPEAFF
>TRBJ2-3|TRBV28|-|-
TGTGCCATCACTCTGGGAAATCCCACAGATACGCAGTATTTT
CAITLGNPTDTQYF
>TRBJ2-5|TRBV7-9|-|-
TGTGCCAGCAGCTCAGAGATAGACAGGCTCCAAGAGACCCAGTACTTC
CASSSEIDRLQETQYF
>TRBJ2-3|TRBV6-5|many|TRBD1
TGTGCCAGCAGTTACTCTACTGACAGGGGCGATGAGCTAGATACGCAGTATTTT
CASSYSTDRGDELDTQYF
>TRBJ2-1|TRBV9|many|-
TGTGCCAGCAGCGTAGAATCGTCCCCCTACAATGAGCAGTTCTTC
CASSVESSPYNEQFF
>TRBJ2-7|TRBV20-1|many|TRBD2
TGCAGTGCACCATGGACTAGCGGGAGCTCCTACGAGCAGTACTTC
CSAPWTSGSSYEQYF
>TRBJ1-1|TRBV29-1|many|-
TGCAGCGTCCCTGCTTGGGACACTGAAGCTTTCTTT
CSVPAWDTEAFF
>TRBJ1-1|TRBV5-5|few|-
TGTGCCAGCGGGGCTGCTACTGAAGCTTTCTTT
CASGAATEAFF
>TRBJ2-7|TRBV9|many|TRBD1
TGTGCCAGCACCCAAGGGGACAGGCCCAACGAGCAGTACTTC
CASTQGDRPNEQYF
>TRBJ2-5|TRBV27|-|TRBD2
TGTGCCAGCAGCTATGGAGCGGGGGAGCAAGAGACCCAGTACTTC
CASSYGAGEQETQYF
>TRBJ2-3|TRBV2|few|-
TGTGCCAGCAGTCCCATACTGGGGGATACGCAGTATTTT
CASSPILGDTQYF
>TRBJ1-2|TRBV5-1|many|TRBD1
TGCGCCAGCAGCTTGCCTGGACAGGGGGTAGGAGGCTACACCTTC
CASSLPGQGVGGYTF
>TRBJ2-5|TRBV28|many|-
TGTGCCAGCAGTTTATTGGCCCCAGGACATCCTCGGGAGACCCAGTACTTC
CASSLLAPGHPRETQYF
>TRBJ2-3|TRBV7-8|many|-
TGTGCCAGCAGCTTCGCCCCGGGCGATACGCAGTATTTT
CASSFAPGDTQYF
>TRBJ2-1|TRBV27|many|TRBD2
TGTGCCAGCAGTTTCACTAGCGGGAGCCATGAGCAGTTCTTC
CASSFTSGSHEQFF
>TRBJ2-5|TRBV10-2|many|-
TGCGCCAGCAGTGAGGTTGAGCGGACCTACCAAGAGACCCAGTACTTC
CASSEVERTYQETQYF
>TRBJ2-3|TRBV9|few|-
TGTGCCAGCAGCGCCACCACAGGGATCCCAGATACGCAGTATTTT
CASSATTGIPDTQYF
>TRBJ2-3|TRBV2|many|-
TGTGCCGGAATGAGAGATACGCAGTATTTT
CAGMRDTQYF
>TRBJ2-1|TRBV11-2|many|-
TGTGCCAGCAGCCAACGGACAAATGAGCAGTTCTTC
CASSQRTNEQFF
>TRBJ2-5|TRBV7-9|-|-
TGTGCCAGCAGCCCTCAGCCTTATGGGCAAGAGACCCAGTACTTC
CASSPQPYGQETQYF
>TRBJ2-1|TRBV6-5|few|-
TGTGCCAGCAGTTACTCGAAATCAGGACGTAATGAGCAGTTCTTC
CASSYSKSGRNEQFF
>TRBJ2-7|TRBV20-1|few|-
TGCAGTGCTAGAGAAGAGACTAGGAACGAGCAGTACTTC
CSAREETRNEQYF
>TRBJ2-7|TRBV10-3|many|TRBD2
TGTGCCATCACTAGCGGTAGTAGCTCCTACGAGCAGTACTTC
CAITSGSSSYEQYF
>TRBJ2-1|TRBV7-7|many|TRBD2
TGTGCCAGCACGCCACTTCAAGCGGGGGCCAATGAGCAGTTCTTC
CASTPLQAGANEQFF
>TRBJ2-7|TRBV4-2|few|-
TGTGCCAGCAGCCAAATCCAGAGTCGCTCCTACGAGCAGTACTTC
CASSQIQSRSYEQYF
>TRBJ1-2|TRBV7-2|-|-
TGTGCCAGCAGCATACTGCGCGGCTACACCTTC
CASSILRGYTF
>TRBJ1-3|TRBV4-3|few|-
TGCGCCAGCAGCCAAGATCCAGAACTCCTTGGAAGAAACACCATATATTTT
CASSQDPELLGRNTIYF
>TRBJ2-7|TRBV4-3|many|TRBD1
TGCGCCAGCAGCCATGGATGGGGACAGCATAATTCCTACGAGCAGTACTTC
CASSHGWGQHNSYEQYF
>TRBJ2-2|TRBV18|many|-
TGTGCCAGCTCACCACCGGGTCGGGGAGCCGGGGAGCTGTTTTTT
CASSPPGRGAGELFF
>TRBJ2-1|TRBV20-1|-|-
TGCAGTGCGTTTCGTAGCGGAGCCCCTTCCTACAATGAGCAGTTCTTC
CSAFRSGAPSYNEQFF
>TRBJ2-5|TRBV9|many|-
TGTGCCAGCAGCGTAGGACGGACAGACCTCCAAGAGACCCAGTACTTC
CASSVGRTDLQETQYF
>TRBJ1-2|TRBV7-2|many|-
TGTGCCAGCAGCTCACAGGCCTCCTATGGCTACACCTTC
CASSSQASYGYTF
>TRBJ2-7|TRBV7-2|many|TRBD1
TGTGCCAGCAGCTACGGACAGGCCAATTACGAGCAGTACTTC
CASSYGQANYEQYF
>TRBJ2-2|TRBV14|few|-
TGTGCCAGCAGCCAAGATCGGGGTCCCGGGGAGCTGTTTTTT
CASSQDRGPGELFF
>TRBJ2-7|TRBV6-1|-|-
TGTGCCAGCAGTGAAGCGAGGGAGCAGTACTTC
CASSEAREQYF
>TRBJ1-1|TRBV12-3/TRBV12-4|many|TRBD1
TGTGCCAGCAGTCTTCGAGGGGACAGCCAGGAAGCTTTCTTT
CASSLRGDSQEAFF
>TRBJ2-1|TRBV5-1|many|TRBD1
TGCGCCAGCAGCTTGGGGACAGGGGTATTCGATGAGCAGTTCTTC
CASSLGTGVFDEQFF
>TRBJ2-1|TRBV3-1|many|-
TGTGCCAGCAGCCAAGACGGGGGAAGATCCTACAATGAGCAGTTCTTC
CASSQDGGRSYNEQFF
>TRBJ2-5|TRBV24-1|few|-
TGTGCCACCAGGCCCTTTTACGTCAGGTTCAGCCACCCCCAACGAGAGACCCAGTACTTC
CATRPFYVRFSHPQRETQYF